The clone carrying this T cell receptor (beta chain) was detected a few times. No antigen is known for it. The data were obtained in a study of glioma-infiltrating T cells after dendritic cell vaccination. The trim removed 4 bases at V and 0 bases at J, leaving 10 bases unmatched. This CDR3 has 16 residues. CDR1 SGHKS and CDR2 YYEKEE come from the germline V gene (reference sequence). Amplification used 60 V beta primers and 13 J beta primers. TCRdb's copy holds only in-frame clones and misses some; the assay was immunoSEQ multiplex PCR. The profile shows 85,000 to 95,000 clones, 85% to 90% of them singletons. Whole-study findings and limits: Longer survival after dendritic cell vaccination followed higher pretreatment TIL content.

The sequence derives from a human donor with glioblastoma. Specimen: blood, collected before dendritic cell vaccination. The V gene is TRBV5-5, the J gene TRBJ2-7, with TRBD1 matching 7 bases. This CDR3 reads CASSPRTDRFSYEQYF. In DNA, the CDR3 is TGTGCCAGCAGCCCCCGAACGGACAGGTTCTCCTACGAGCAGTACTTC. Filled out from reference TRBV5-5 and TRBJ2-7, the complete variable domain reads DAGVTQSPTHLIKTRGQQVTLRCSPISGHKSVSWYQQVLGQGPQFIFQYYEKEERGRGNFPDRFSARQFPNYSSELNVNALLLGDSALYLCASSPRTDRFSYEQYFGPGTRLTVT.